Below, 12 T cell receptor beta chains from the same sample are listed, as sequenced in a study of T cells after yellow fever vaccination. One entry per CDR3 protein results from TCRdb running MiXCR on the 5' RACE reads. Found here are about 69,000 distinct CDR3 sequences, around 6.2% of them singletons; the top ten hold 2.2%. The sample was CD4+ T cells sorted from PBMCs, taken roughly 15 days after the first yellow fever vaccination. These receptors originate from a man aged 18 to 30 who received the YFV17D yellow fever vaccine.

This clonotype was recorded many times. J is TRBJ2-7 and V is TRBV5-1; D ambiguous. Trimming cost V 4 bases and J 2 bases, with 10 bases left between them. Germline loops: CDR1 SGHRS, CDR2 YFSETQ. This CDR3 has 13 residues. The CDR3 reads CASSLQMPYEQYF. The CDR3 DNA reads TGCGCCAGCAGCCTCCAAATGCCCTACGAGCAGTACTTC. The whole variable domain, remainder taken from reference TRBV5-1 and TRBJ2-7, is KAGVTQTPRYLIKTRGQQVTLSCSPISGHRSVSWYQQTPGQGLQFLFEYFSETQRNKGNFPGRFSGRQFSNSRSEMNVSTLELGDSALYLCASSLQMPYEQYFGPGTRLTVT.

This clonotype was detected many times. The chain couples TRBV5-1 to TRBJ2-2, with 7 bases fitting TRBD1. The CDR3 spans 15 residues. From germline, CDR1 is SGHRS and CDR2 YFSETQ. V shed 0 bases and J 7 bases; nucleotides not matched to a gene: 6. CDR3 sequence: CASSLGDSFFGELFF. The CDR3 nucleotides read TGCGCCAGCAGCTTGGGGGACAGTTTTTTCGGGGAGCTGTTTTTT.

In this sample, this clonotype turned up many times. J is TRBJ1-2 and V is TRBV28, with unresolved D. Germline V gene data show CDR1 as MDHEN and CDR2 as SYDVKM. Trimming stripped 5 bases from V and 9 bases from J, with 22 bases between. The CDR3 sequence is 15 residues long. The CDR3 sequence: CASSLSQTSFVRYTF. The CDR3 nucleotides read TGTGCCAGCAGTCTTTCTCAGACATCCTTTGTGCGCTACACCTTC.

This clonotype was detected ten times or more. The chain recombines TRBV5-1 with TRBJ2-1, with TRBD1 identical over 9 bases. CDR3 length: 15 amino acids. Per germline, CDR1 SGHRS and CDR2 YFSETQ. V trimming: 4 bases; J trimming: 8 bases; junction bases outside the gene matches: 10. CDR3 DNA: TGCGCCAGCAGCGCGCCCGGGACAGGGAACGATGAGCAGTTCTTC. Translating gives CASSAPGTGNDEQFF.

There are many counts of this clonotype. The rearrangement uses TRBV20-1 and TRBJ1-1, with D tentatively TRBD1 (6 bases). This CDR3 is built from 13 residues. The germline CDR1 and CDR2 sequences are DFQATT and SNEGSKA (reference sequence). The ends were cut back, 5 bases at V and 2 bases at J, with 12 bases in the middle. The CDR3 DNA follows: TGCAGTGCTTCCTCAGGGGTTAACACTGAAGCTTTCTTT. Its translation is CSASSGVNTEAFF.

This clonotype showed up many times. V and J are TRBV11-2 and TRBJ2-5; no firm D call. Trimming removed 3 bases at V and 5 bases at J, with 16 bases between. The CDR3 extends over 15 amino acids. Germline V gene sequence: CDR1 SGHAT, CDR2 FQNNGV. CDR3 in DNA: TGTGCCAGCAGCTTTTTGGCCTCGGCTGGGGAGACCCAGTACTTC. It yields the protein CASSFLASAGETQYF.

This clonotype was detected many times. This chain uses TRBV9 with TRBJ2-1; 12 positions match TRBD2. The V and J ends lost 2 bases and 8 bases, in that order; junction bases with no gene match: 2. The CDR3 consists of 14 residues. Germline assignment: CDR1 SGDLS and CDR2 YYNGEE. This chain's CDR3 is CASSVGLAGHEQFF. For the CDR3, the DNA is TGTGCCAGCAGCGTCGGACTAGCGGGGCATGAGCAGTTCTTC.

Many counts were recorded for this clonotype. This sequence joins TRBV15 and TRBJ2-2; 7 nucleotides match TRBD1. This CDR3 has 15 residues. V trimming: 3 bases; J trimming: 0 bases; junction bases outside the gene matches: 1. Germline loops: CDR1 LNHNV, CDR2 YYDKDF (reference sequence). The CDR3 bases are TGTGCCACCAGCAGGCAGGGGGCGAACACCGGGGAGCTGTTTTTT. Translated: CATSRQGANTGELFF.

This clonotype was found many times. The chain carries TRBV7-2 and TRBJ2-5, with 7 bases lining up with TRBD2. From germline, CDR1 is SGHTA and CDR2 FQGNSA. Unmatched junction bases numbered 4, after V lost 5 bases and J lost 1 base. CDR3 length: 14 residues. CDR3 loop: CASSGASGQETQYF. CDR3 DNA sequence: TGTGCCAGCAGCGGGGCTAGCGGCCAAGAGACCCAGTACTTC.

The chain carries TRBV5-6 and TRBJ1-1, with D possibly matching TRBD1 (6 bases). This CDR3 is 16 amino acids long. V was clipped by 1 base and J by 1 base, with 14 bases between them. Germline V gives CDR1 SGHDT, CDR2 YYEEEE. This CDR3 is CASSLFARGGNTEAFF. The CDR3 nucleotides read TGTGCCAGCAGCTTGTTCGCCAGGGGCGGGAACACTGAAGCTTTCTTT. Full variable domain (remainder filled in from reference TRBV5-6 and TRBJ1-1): DAGVTQSPTHLIKTRGQQVTLRCSPKSGHDTVSWYQQALGQGPQFIFQYYEEEERQRGNFPDRFSGHQFPNYSSELNVNALLLGDSALYLCASSLFARGGNTEAFFGQGTRLTVV.

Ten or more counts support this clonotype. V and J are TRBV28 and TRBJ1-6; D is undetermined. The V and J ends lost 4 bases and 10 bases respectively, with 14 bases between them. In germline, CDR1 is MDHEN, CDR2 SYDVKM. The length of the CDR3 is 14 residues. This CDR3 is CASSSPPTGSPLHF. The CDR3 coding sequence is TGTGCCAGCAGTTCCCCCCCCACCGGGTCACCCCTCCACTTT.

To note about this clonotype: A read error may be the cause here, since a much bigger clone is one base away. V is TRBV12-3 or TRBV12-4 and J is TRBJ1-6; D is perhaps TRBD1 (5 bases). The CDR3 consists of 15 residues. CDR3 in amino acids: CVSTRSAGSNSPLHF. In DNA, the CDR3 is TGTGTCAGCACCCGGTCGGCAGGGTCTAATTCACCCCTCCACTTT.